One sample yielded the 29 T cell receptor beta chains listed below, sequenced in a study of somatic mutations in cytotoxic T cells in rheumatoid arthritis. Repertoires were generated with immunoSEQ multiplex PCR, while TCRdb's copy carries only in-frame clones and drops some. Of fewer than 20,000 clones in the sample, 82% were seen once. The sequenced sample was CD8+ T cells sorted from blood. All receptors come from a woman aged 50 to 60 with rheumatoid arthritis.

The chain is built from TRBV5-4 and TRBJ2-5; D perhaps matches TRBD2 (5 bases). The CDR3 is 14 residues long. CDR1 is SGHNT and CDR2 is YYREEE in the germline V gene (reference sequence). The V and J ends lost 0 bases and 1 base respectively, with 7 bases between them. CDR3 residues: CASSLGGIQETQYF. In DNA, the CDR3 is TGTGCCAGCAGCTTGGGAGGGATCCAAGAGACCCAGTACTTC.

The CDR3 bases are TGTGCCAGCAGCTCGCCGGGATCACAAGAGACCCAGTACTTC. This translates into CASSSPGSQETQYF. The V and J genes are TRBV7-9 and TRBJ2-5; TRBD2 is a possible D gene (5 bases). With 4 bases removed from V and 2 bases from J, the gap between germline ends came to 11 bases. The CDR3 consists of 14 residues. Germline lookup yields CDR1 SEHNR and CDR2 FQNEAQ (reference sequence).

V is TRBV6-6 and J is TRBJ2-7, with 8 bases aligning to TRBD1. The V gene end was trimmed by 6 bases and the J gene end by 1 base; junction bases not matched to a gene: 8. The CDR3 contains 15 residues. The germline V gene encodes CDR1 MNHNY and CDR2 SVGAGI (reference sequence). The CDR3 spells CASSDRGTGSYEQYF. The CDR3 coding sequence is TGTGCCAGCAGCGACAGGGGAACGGGGTCCTACGAGCAGTACTTC.

V gene TRBV4-3 combines with J gene TRBJ1-5; 7 nucleotides agree with TRBD1. The length of the CDR3 is 16 residues. Germline CDR1 LGHNA, CDR2 YSLEER. The trim removed 4 bases at V and 3 bases at J, leaving 9 bases unmatched. The DNA of the CDR3 is TGCGCCAGCAGCCTATACTGGGACAGACTCAATCAGCCCCAGCATTTT. It yields the protein CASSLYWDRLNQPQHF.

V and J are TRBV5-1 and TRBJ1-1; weak D call: TRBD1 (5 bases). This CDR3 contains 17 residues. V was clipped by 0 bases and J by 3 bases, with 18 bases between them. Germline V gene sequence: CDR1 SGHRS, CDR2 YFSETQ. The CDR3 protein is CASSLGDGGLRDTEAFF. As DNA, the CDR3 is TGCGCCAGCAGCTTGGGGGACGGAGGCCTTAGGGACACTGAAGCTTTCTTT.

This chain connects TRBV9 to TRBJ1-1; possibly TRBD1 for D (6 bases). This CDR3 has 17 amino acids. Germline V CDR1 and CDR2: SGDLS, YYNGEE. The V end was cut by 0 bases, the J end by 5 bases, with 20 bases between. CDR3 amino acids: CASSVVDVSRGRTEAFF. The CDR3 DNA reads TGTGCCAGCAGCGTAGTAGACGTATCAAGGGGGAGAACTGAAGCTTTCTTT.

This clone was detected a few times. This chain connects TRBV30 to TRBJ2-1, with 7 bases matching TRBD2. The CDR3 consists of 14 residues. Trimming took 4 bases from V and 7 from J; bases not matched to a gene: 10. Germline V gives CDR1 GTSNPN, CDR2 SVGIG (reference sequence). CDR3 in amino acids: CAWTFSGPENEQFF. Written as DNA, the CDR3 is TGTGCCTGGACTTTTAGCGGGCCGGAAAATGAGCAGTTCTTC.

CDR3 nucleotide sequence: TGTGCCAGCAGTGGGGAGGATAGCAATCAGCCCCAGCATTTT. Protein product: CASSGEDSNQPQHF. V is TRBV2 and J is TRBJ1-5; D not certain. CDR3 length: 14 residues. V was trimmed by 4 bases and J by 0 bases, leaving 7 bases between them. CDR1 is SNHLY and CDR2 is FYNNEI in the germline V gene.

The chain combines TRBV4-3 with TRBJ2-7, with D perhaps TRBD2 (6 bases). Trimming took 2 bases from V and 2 from J, leaving 10 bases between them. The germline gives CDR1 LGHNA, CDR2 YSLEER. The CDR3 spans 14 residues. CDR3 coding DNA: TGCGCCAGCAGCCAACGACTAGGGGCCTACGAGCAGTACTTC. Its translation is CASSQRLGAYEQYF.

The table lists this clone with a count of one. The rearrangement links TRBV4-2 to TRBJ1-3; TRBD1 matches 7 bases. Germline lookup yields CDR1 LGHNA and CDR2 YNFKEQ. The CDR3 is 15 amino acids. V trimming: 0 bases; J trimming: 3 bases; junction bases outside the gene matches: 2. The DNA for the CDR3 is TGTGCCAGCAGCCAAGAGGACAGGAGTGGAAACACCATATATTTT. It codes for CASSQEDRSGNTIYF.

This clone counts as large. J is TRBJ1-1 and V is TRBV5-6, with TRBD1 identical over 8 bases. CDR1 is SGHDT, CDR2 YYEEEE, per germline. V trimming: 5 bases; J trimming: 6 bases; junction bases outside the gene matches: 18. There are 17 residues in the CDR3. CDR3 loop: CASSYFGTGASYAEAFF. DNA of the CDR3: TGTGCCAGCAGTTACTTCGGGACAGGCGCCAGTTACGCTGAAGCTTTCTTT. Using reference TRBV5-6 and TRBJ1-1 for the parts outside the CDR3, the full variable domain is DAGVTQSPTHLIKTRGQQVTLRCSPKSGHDTVSWYQQALGQGPQFIFQYYEEEERQRGNFPDRFSGHQFPNYSSELNVNALLLGDSALYLCASSYFGTGASYAEAFFGQGTRLTVV.

This chain links TRBV6-1 with TRBJ1-4; 7 nucleotides line up with TRBD1. The V gene end was trimmed by 2 bases and the J gene end by 8 bases; junction bases not matched to a gene: 8. The CDR3 has 15 amino acids. CDR1 is MNHNS, CDR2 SASEGT, per germline. The CDR3 DNA is TGTGCCAGCAGTGAACCTAGACAGGGTGACGAAAAACTGTTTTTT. Its protein is CASSEPRQGDEKLFF.

J is TRBJ1-2 and V is TRBV15; D is perhaps TRBD1 (6 bases). The germline V gene has CDR1 LNHNV and CDR2 YYDKDF (reference sequence). The CDR3 spans 14 residues. V was clipped by 4 bases and J by 6 bases, with 15 bases between them. CDR3: CATSIDRSLNGYTF. As DNA, the CDR3 is TGTGCCACCAGCATCGACAGGAGTCTCAATGGCTACACCTTC.

The genes are TRBV13 and TRBJ2-7, with TRBD1 matching 9 bases. The trim removed 3 bases at V and 4 bases at J, leaving 4 bases unmatched. CDR3 length: 14 residues. CDR1 PRHDT and CDR2 FYEKMQ come from the germline V gene (reference sequence). CDR3 coding DNA: TGTGCCAGCAGCTTTGGGACAGGGTTGTACGAGCAGTACTTC. Its translation is CASSFGTGLYEQYF.

The chain carries TRBV15 and TRBJ2-1, with no clear D. Per the germline V gene, CDR1 is LNHNV and CDR2 is YYDKDF (reference sequence). The CDR3 contains 12 residues. Deletions cut 8 bases from V and 5 bases from J, with 10 bases between. DNA of the CDR3: TGTGCCACCCGCGACCGGGACAATGAGCAGTTCTTC. This translates into CATRDRDNEQFF. The variable domain in full, completed from reference TRBV15 and TRBJ2-1, reads DAMVIQNPRYQVTQFGKPVTLSCSQTLNHNVMYWYQQKSSQAPKLLFHYYDKDFNNEADTPDNFQSRRPNTSFCFLDIRSPGLGDTAMYLCATRDRDNEQFFGPGTRLTVL.

V gene TRBV4-2 combines with J gene TRBJ2-3, with D perhaps matching TRBD1 (6 bases). Germline values: CDR1 LGHNA, CDR2 YNFKEQ. This CDR3 region has 16 residues. V lost 0 bases and J 1 base, leaving 11 bases between the germline ends. The CDR3 spells CASSQDVAGGTDTQYF. The CDR3 nucleotides are TGTGCCAGCAGCCAAGATGTGGCAGGGGGCACAGATACGCAGTATTTT.

The chain couples TRBV7-4 to TRBJ2-7; 8 bases are shared with TRBD1. Losses at the gene ends were 2 bases for V and 4 bases for J; bases not matched to a gene: 7. The germline V gene has CDR1 SGHVT and CDR2 SQSDAQ. This CDR3 is built from 15 residues. The CDR3 DNA follows: TGTGCCAGCAGCTTAAAGACAGGGGTGGGGTACGAGCAGTACTTC. Amino acids: CASSLKTGVGYEQYF.

The CDR3 DNA reads as TGTGCCAGCAGCGTAGGCGGGAGCCACACAGATACGCAGTATTTT. Its protein is CASSVGGSHTDTQYF. The chain links TRBV9 to TRBJ2-3, with 7 nucleotides matching TRBD2. V gave up 0 bases and J gave up 2 bases; unmatched junction bases: 3. This CDR3 comprises 15 residues. CDR1 SGDLS and CDR2 YYNGEE come from the germline V gene.

This rearrangement joins TRBV7-9 to TRBJ1-4, with TRBD1 identical over 8 bases. Germline values: CDR1 SEHNR, CDR2 FQNEAQ (reference sequence). V lost 4 bases to trimming and J lost 8 bases; unmatched junction nucleotides: 6. This CDR3 spans 14 amino acids. Here the CDR3 reads CASSSDRGYEKLFF. The CDR3 bases are TGTGCCAGCAGCTCCGACAGGGGTTACGAAAAACTGTTTTTT. The whole variable domain, filled in from reference TRBV7-9 and TRBJ1-4, reads DTGVSQNPRHKITKRGQNVTFRCDPISEHNRLYWYRQTLGQGPEFLTYFQNEAQLEKSRLLSDRFSAERPKGSFSTLEIQRTEQGDSAMYLCASSSDRGYEKLFFGSGTQLSVL.

This clone was picked up a small number of times. This chain links TRBV6-5 with TRBJ2-1; no reliable D call. This CDR3 is 14 amino acids long. CDR1 MNHEY and CDR2 SVGAGI come from the germline V gene. The ends were cut back, 6 bases at V and 2 bases at J, with 11 bases in the middle. CDR3 sequence reads: CASSSTAPYNEQFF. The CDR3 DNA follows: TGTGCCAGCAGCTCTACGGCTCCCTACAATGAGCAGTTCTTC.

The V gene is TRBV7-9, the J gene TRBJ1-1, with D uncertain. CDR1 SEHNR and CDR2 FQNEAQ come from the germline V gene (reference sequence). The V end was cut by 3 bases, the J end by 3 bases, with 5 bases between. There are 12 residues in the CDR3. CDR3 loop: CASSLEDTEAFF. The CDR3, as DNA: TGTGCCAGCAGCTTGGAGGACACTGAAGCTTTCTTT.

J is TRBJ2-2 and V is TRBV7-2; D gene uncertain. With 5 bases removed from V and 1 base from J, the gap between germline ends came to 14 bases. The CDR3 length is 16 residues. The germline V gene has CDR1 SGHTA and CDR2 FQGNSA. The CDR3 is CASSLSGRWNTGELFF. CDR3 nucleotides: TGTGCCAGCAGCCTCTCCGGCAGGTGGAACACCGGGGAGCTGTTTTTT.

The rearrangement links TRBV28 to TRBJ2-7, with a tentative D call TRBD2 (6 bases). Germline values: CDR1 MDHEN, CDR2 SYDVKM. CDR3 length equals 13 residues. V shed 3 bases and J shed 7 bases, with 13 bases lying between them. CDR3 residues: CASSLGGDAEQYF. CDR3 DNA: TGTGCCAGCAGTTTGGGCGGGGACGCTGAGCAGTACTTC.

This chain connects TRBV6-1 to TRBJ2-2; D might be TRBD1 (7 bases). Germline V lookup: CDR1 MNHNS, CDR2 SASEGT. This CDR3 has 15 residues. V was cut by 2 bases and J by 4 bases, with 11 bases left in between. The CDR3 loop is CASSERRGLTGELFF. CDR3 DNA sequence: TGTGCCAGCAGTGAAAGGAGGGGGCTCACCGGGGAGCTGTTTTTT.

This clone was seen once. The chain links TRBV29-1 to TRBJ2-1; possibly TRBD1 for D (5 bases). V lost 5 bases and J lost 3, with 8 bases in between. Germline assignment: CDR1 SQVTM and CDR2 ANQGSEA. The CDR3 runs 12 residues. CDR3 DNA sequence: TGCAGCGTTATTGACAGCTACAATGAGCAGTTCTTC. The encoded protein is CSVIDSYNEQFF.

The rearrangement links TRBV27 to TRBJ2-1; D might be TRBD1 or TRBD2, each matching 5 bases. The germline V gene has CDR1 MNHEY and CDR2 SMNVEV (reference sequence). The CDR3 is made up of 15 amino acids. Trimming took off 6 bases at V and 8 bases at J, with 20 bases between the two ends. DNA of the CDR3: TGTGCCAGCAGCTACTCTAGTGGGACGCGGCATGAGCAGTTCTTC. It encodes CASSYSSGTRHEQFF.

The chain couples TRBV4-1 to TRBJ2-3; 7 bases are shared with TRBD2. V lost 4 bases and J lost 2; bases outside the gene matches: 6. The germline CDR1 and CDR2 sequences are MGHRA and YSYEKL. This CDR3 has 15 residues. Here the CDR3 reads CASSLQRETTDTQYF. In nucleotides, the CDR3 is TGCGCCAGCAGCCTCCAGCGGGAAACCACAGATACGCAGTATTTT.

The gene calls are TRBV2 and TRBJ1-2; D is possibly TRBD1 (5 bases). Germline CDR1 and CDR2: SNHLY and FYNNEI. V shed 8 bases and J shed 6 bases, with 7 bases lying between them. The length of the CDR3 is 10 residues. This CDR3 is CASGGDGYTF. In nucleotides, the CDR3 is TGTGCCAGCGGGGGGGATGGCTACACCTTC.

CDR3 DNA sequence: TGTGCCAGTAGTATTGCGGGAGGGCCCGATACGCAGTATTTT. Protein: CASSIAGGPDTQYF. V usage is TRBV19 and J usage is TRBJ2-3; 9 positions agree with TRBD2. The CDR3 runs 14 residues. J gave up 6 bases and V 3 bases, and 4 bases lay outside the gene matches. Germline V lookup: CDR1 LNHDA, CDR2 SQIVND (reference sequence).